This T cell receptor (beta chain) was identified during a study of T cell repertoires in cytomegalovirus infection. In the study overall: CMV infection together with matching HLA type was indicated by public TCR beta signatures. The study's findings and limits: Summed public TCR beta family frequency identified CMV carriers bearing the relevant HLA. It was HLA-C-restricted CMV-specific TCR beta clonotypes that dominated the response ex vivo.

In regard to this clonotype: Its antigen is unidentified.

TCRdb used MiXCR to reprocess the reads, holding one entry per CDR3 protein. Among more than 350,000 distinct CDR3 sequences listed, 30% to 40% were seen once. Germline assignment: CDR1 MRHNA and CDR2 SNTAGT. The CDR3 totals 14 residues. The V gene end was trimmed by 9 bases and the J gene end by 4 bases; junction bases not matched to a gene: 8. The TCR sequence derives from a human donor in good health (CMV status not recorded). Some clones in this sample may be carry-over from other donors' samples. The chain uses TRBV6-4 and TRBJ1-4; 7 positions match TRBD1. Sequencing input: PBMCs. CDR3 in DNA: TGTGCCAGGACATGGACAGGAGATAATGAAAAACTGTTTTTT. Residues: CARTWTGDNEKLFF.